A selection of T cell receptor beta chains follows, all from one sample in a study of blood T cells in healthy people across ages. TCRdb independently ran MiXCR on the 5' RACE reads; one entry per CDR3 protein. The sample holds around 1,600,000 distinct CDR3 sequences, about 42% seen once. The specimen sequenced was blood. The receptor set was obtained from a woman between 18 and 30 years old in good health. Both conserved end residues are part of each CDR3. The D gene is left open where the match is weak. Clone size is not always given. Where it is, it says once, few, many or a class for expanded clones.

j_gene | d_gene | abundance | v_gene | CDR3aa | CDR3nt
TRBJ2-7 | . | . | TRBV5-1 | CASSWDLHNEQYF | TGCGCCAGCAGCTGGGATCTGCACAATGAGCAGTACTTC
TRBJ2-7 | TRBD1 | few | TRBV20-1 | CSASQTGDEQYF | TGCAGTGCTAGCCAGACAGGGGACGAGCAGTACTTC
TRBJ1-2 | . | . | TRBV4-1 | CASSLRLLQGYGYTF | TGCGCCAGCAGCCTAAGGCTGTTACAGGGATATGGCTACACCTTC
TRBJ1-2 | . | few | TRBV10-3 | CAINEGQGTFYGYTF | TGTGCCATCAACGAGGGGCAGGGAACCTTCTATGGCTACACCTTC
TRBJ2-4 | . | . | TRBV12-3/TRBV12-4 | CASSQTGTWDKNIQYF | TGTGCCAGCAGTCAGACAGGAACCTGGGACAAAAACATTCAGTACTTC
TRBJ2-7 | TRBD2 | . | TRBV7-9 | CASSLGAAGGSNEQYF | TGTGCCAGCAGCTTAGGGGCCGCTGGCGGGAGCAATGAGCAGTACTTC
TRBJ2-1 | TRBD1 | few | TRBV20-1 | CSARVGDKGGQEQFF | TGCAGTGCTAGAGTGGGTGACAAAGGGGGCCAGGAGCAGTTCTTC
TRBJ1-2 | . | few | TRBV28 | CASNSASYGYTF | TGTGCCAGCAATTCAGCCTCATATGGCTACACCTTC
TRBJ1-2 | . | few | TRBV29-1 | CSVRWGWYGYTF | TGCAGCGTTAGGTGGGGGTGGTATGGCTACACCTTC
TRBJ1-2 | . | . | TRBV6-2/TRBV6-3 | CASSYKGADGYTF | TGTGCCAGCAGTTACAAAGGGGCGGATGGCTACACCTTC
TRBJ2-7 | TRBD1 | . | TRBV7-9 | CASSPDRVFDEQYF | TGTGCCAGCAGTCCGGACAGGGTATTCGACGAGCAGTACTTC
TRBJ2-3 | . | few | TRBV5-5 | CASSLKQVNTDTQYF | TGTGCCAGCAGCTTGAAACAGGTCAACACAGATACGCAGTATTTT
TRBJ2-3 | TRBD2 | many | TRBV7-2 | CASSRTSGADTQYF | TGTGCCAGCAGCCGGACTAGCGGGGCAGATACGCAGTATTTT
TRBJ2-1 | . | few | TRBV6-9 | CASSRPRVGSYNEQFF | TGTGCCAGCAGTCGACCCAGGGTGGGCTCCTACAATGAGCAGTTCTTC
TRBJ2-1 | . | . | TRBV7-9 | CASSPPQGSYNEQFF | TGTGCCAGCAGCCCACCACAGGGCTCCTACAATGAGCAGTTCTTC
TRBJ2-2 | TRBD1 | . | TRBV3-1 | CASRRQGMNTGELFF | TGTGCCAGCAGACGACAGGGAATGAACACCGGGGAGCTGTTTTTT
TRBJ2-5 | . | . | TRBV7-9 | CASSAGGTAYQETQYF | TGTGCCAGCAGCGCCGGAGGGACAGCGTACCAAGAGACCCAGTACTTC
TRBJ1-2 | . | . | TRBV12-3/TRBV12-4 | CASKFAQRGYTF | TGTGCCAGCAAGTTCGCCCAGCGCGGCTACACCTTC
TRBJ1-5 | TRBD1 | few | TRBV12-3/TRBV12-4 | CASSYRQGVQPQHF | TGTGCCAGCAGTTACCGACAGGGTGTGCAGCCCCAGCATTTT
TRBJ1-2 | . | . | TRBV6-1 | CASSEVGQNYGYTF | TGTGCCAGCAGTGAGGTCGGACAGAACTATGGCTACACCTTC
TRBJ1-1 | . | many | TRBV4-3 | CASSQDRASRAFF | TGCGCCAGCAGCCAAGATCGGGCCTCGAGGGCTTTCTTT
TRBJ2-1 | TRBD2 | . | TRBV20-1 | CSARGLTSGGTYNEQFF | TGCAGTGCTAGGGGCTTGACTAGCGGGGGAACCTACAATGAGCAGTTCTTC
TRBJ1-4 | . | few | TRBV29-1 | CSARARTATNEKLFF | TGCAGCGCAAGGGCCAGGACTGCAACTAATGAAAAACTGTTTTTT
TRBJ1-6 | . | few | TRBV20-1 | CSASLGGDNSPLHF | TGCAGTGCTAGTCTTGGCGGTGATAATTCACCCCTCCACTTT
TRBJ2-1 | . | few | TRBV4-2 | CASSQEWLRANNEQFF | TGTGCCAGCAGCCAAGAGTGGTTGCGGGCCAACAATGAGCAGTTCTTC
TRBJ2-7 | . | . | TRBV3-1 | CASSQGPLGPYEQYF | TGTGCCAGCAGCCAGGGGCCTTTAGGGCCATACGAGCAGTACTTC
TRBJ1-2 | TRBD1 | few | TRBV5-1 | CASSLEVGGGRGYTF | TGCGCCAGCAGCTTGGAGGTGGGAGGGGGCCGTGGCTACACCTTC
TRBJ2-1 | TRBD2 | . | TRBV28 | CASSSRRLAGGYNEQFF | TGTGCCAGCAGTTCCCGGAGACTAGCGGGAGGCTACAATGAGCAGTTCTTC
TRBJ1-2 | . | . | TRBV5-4 | CASSGEQANYGYTF | TGTGCCAGCAGCGGGGAGCAGGCGAACTATGGCTACACCTTC
TRBJ1-2 | . | many | TRBV4-2 | CASSRGQVYGYTF | TGTGCCAGCAGCCGCGGTCAAGTCTATGGCTACACCTTC
TRBJ2-3 | TRBD2 | . | TRBV7-2 | CASSFRSGGGSTDTQYF | TGTGCCAGCAGCTTTCGATCGGGAGGAGGAAGCACAGATACGCAGTATTTT
TRBJ1-5 | . | . | TRBV7-9 | CASSPTTNPQPQHF | TGTGCCAGCAGCCCCACCACAAATCCTCAGCCCCAGCATTTT
TRBJ1-2 | . | . | TRBV20-1 | CSARDLWGAGYGYTF | TGCAGTGCTAGAGATCTTTGGGGGGCGGGCTATGGCTACACCTTC
TRBJ1-2 | . | . | TRBV7-2 | CASSLARVAEGRNYGYTF | TGTGCCAGCAGCTTAGCGCGGGTCGCGGAGGGGCGTAACTATGGCTACACCTTC
TRBJ1-5 | TRBD1 | . | TRBV12-3/TRBV12-4 | CASSPGGQGSFWDQPQHF | TGTGCCAGCAGTCCGGGGGGACAGGGTTCTTTCTGGGATCAGCCCCAGCATTTT
TRBJ1-6 | . | . | TRBV10-3 | CAISESGVRGNSPLHF | TGTGCCATCAGTGAGTCTGGGGTTCGGGGTAATTCACCCCTCCACTTT
TRBJ1-5 | . | many | TRBV7-9 | CASSYRDSNQPQHF | TGTGCCAGCAGCTACAGGGATAGCAATCAGCCCCAGCATTTT
TRBJ2-7 | . | . | TRBV29-1 | CSVEVSGGASYNEQYF | TGCAGCGTTGAAGTGAGTGGGGGGGCCTCCTACAATGAGCAGTACTTC
TRBJ2-7 | TRBD2 | . | TRBV4-1 | CASSQVSGRLYNEQYF | TGCGCCAGCAGCCAAGTAAGCGGGAGGCTCTACAATGAGCAGTACTTC
TRBJ2-1 | . | . | TRBV12-5 | CASGLVTYNEQFF | TGTGCTAGTGGTTTGGTTACCTACAATGAGCAGTTCTTC
TRBJ1-6 | . | few | TRBV7-2 | CASSLGGQNPSPLHF | TGTGCCAGCAGCTTAGGAGGACAGAACCCTTCACCCCTCCACTTT
TRBJ1-3 | TRBD1 | . | TRBV28 | CASSDPDRGRSGNTIYF | TGTGCCAGCAGTGATCCGGACAGGGGGCGTTCTGGAAACACCATATATTTT
TRBJ2-7 | . | few | TRBV7-9 | CASSLVRGLGDEQYF | TGTGCCAGCAGCTTGGTACGAGGGCTTGGAGACGAGCAGTACTTC
TRBJ2-5 | . | . | TRBV14 | CASSQEWGVQETQYF | TGTGCCAGCAGCCAAGAGTGGGGGGTCCAAGAGACCCAGTACTTC
TRBJ1-2 | . | . | TRBV5-5 | CASSLVTDGSYGYTF | TGTGCCAGCAGCTTGGTCACCGACGGTTCCTATGGCTACACCTTC